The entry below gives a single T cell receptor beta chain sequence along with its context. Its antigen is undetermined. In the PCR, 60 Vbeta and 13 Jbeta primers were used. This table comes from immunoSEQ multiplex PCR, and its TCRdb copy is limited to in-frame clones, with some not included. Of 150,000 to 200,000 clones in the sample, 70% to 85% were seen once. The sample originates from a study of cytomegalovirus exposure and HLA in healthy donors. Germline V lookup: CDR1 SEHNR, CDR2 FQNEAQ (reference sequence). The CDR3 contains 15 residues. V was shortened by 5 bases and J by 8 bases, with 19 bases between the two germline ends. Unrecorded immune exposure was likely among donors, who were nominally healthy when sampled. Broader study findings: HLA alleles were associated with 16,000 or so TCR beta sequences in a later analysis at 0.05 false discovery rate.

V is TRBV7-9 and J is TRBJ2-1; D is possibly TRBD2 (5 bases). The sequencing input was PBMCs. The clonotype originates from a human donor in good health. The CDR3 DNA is TGTGCCAGCAGCACTAGTGCCCGGAATTGGGATGAGCAGTTCTTC. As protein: CASSTSARNWDEQFF.